This passage covers 24 T cell receptor beta chains from one sample sequenced in a study of identical twins. TCRdb reprocessed the 5' RACE reads via MiXCR and lists one record per CDR3 protein. The sample lists roughly 290,000 distinct CDR3 sequences; 8% to 9.5% were seen once. This same sample was also part of a study on yellow fever vaccine responses in identical twins.

Sequencing was done on a sample of CD8+ T cells sorted from blood. Receptors originate from a woman aged 18-29 years in good health.

Ten or more counts support this clonotype. The V and J genes are TRBV29-1 and TRBJ2-1; 9 bases are shared with TRBD1. CDR1 and CDR2 from the germline V gene are SQVTM and ANQGSEA. The V gene end was trimmed by 3 bases and the J gene end by 10 bases; junction bases not matched to a gene: 7. The CDR3 totals 13 residues. The CDR3, as DNA: TGCAGCGTTGATGGGACAGGGATAGGCGAGCAGTTCTTC. Translated, it gives CSVDGTGIGEQFF.

The chain links TRBV14 to TRBJ2-3, with D hard to call. The germline V gene has CDR1 SGHDN and CDR2 FVKESK. The CDR3 contains 15 residues. Trimming took 2 bases from V and 2 from J, leaving 11 bases between them. The CDR3 DNA sequence: TGTGCCAGCAGCCAAAGTCGAGTTTCCACAGATACGCAGTATTTT. This codes for CASSQSRVSTDTQYF.

This chain connects TRBV6-2 or TRBV6-3 to TRBJ2-2; D gene uncertain. Trimming cost V 0 bases and J 0 bases, with 11 bases left between them. CDR3 size: 17 residues. The germline V gene has CDR1 MNHEY and CDR2 SVGEGT. The CDR3 spells CASSYSGGTANTGELFF. DNA for the CDR3: TGTGCCAGCAGTTACTCGGGCGGAACCGCGAACACCGGGGAGCTGTTTTTT.

This clonotype was counted between two and nine times. The chain carries TRBV2 and TRBJ2-6, with 8 nucleotides matching TRBD1. V dropped 10 bases and J dropped 0; count of bases not matched to a gene: 5. The CDR3 contains 15 residues. Germline V gives CDR1 SNHLY, CDR2 FYNNEI. Here the CDR3 DNA reads TGTGCCACGGGACAGGAATCCTCTGGGGCCAACGTCCTGACTTTC. Its translation: CATGQESSGANVLTF. Combining the CDR3 with reference TRBV2 and TRBJ2-6 gives the whole variable domain EPEVTQTPSHQVTQMGQEVILRCVPISNHLYFYWYRQILGQKVEFLVSFYNNEISEKSEIFDDQFSVERPDGSNFTLKIRSTKLEDSAMYFCATGQESSGANVLTFGAGSRLTVL.

This clonotype was observed many times. The rearrangement links TRBV4-1 to TRBJ2-5; 10 bases are a match to TRBD2. The CDR3 runs 15 residues. Germline V gives CDR1 MGHRA, CDR2 YSYEKL. The V and J ends lost 0 bases and 4 bases, in that order; junction bases with no gene match: 2. The CDR3 loop is CASSQDSGRSETQYF. CDR3 in DNA: TGCGCCAGCAGCCAAGATAGCGGGAGGTCAGAGACCCAGTACTTC.

This clonotype was recorded a few times. The V gene is TRBV6-1, the J gene TRBJ2-1, with 9 bases that match TRBD2. Germline V CDR1 and CDR2: MNHNS, SASEGT. Unmatched junction bases numbered 14, after V lost 4 bases and J lost 10 bases. This CDR3 spans 16 amino acids. CDR3 sequence: CASSGYIAGDWNEQFF. The DNA of the CDR3 is TGTGCCAGCAGTGGATACATAGCGGGAGATTGGAACGAGCAGTTCTTC.

This clonotype was picked up many times. The V and J genes are TRBV13 and TRBJ2-7; D call uncertain. CDR3 length: 12 amino acids. The V end lost 5 bases, the J end lost 3 bases, and 8 bases lay between the germline ends. Germline V gives CDR1 PRHDT, CDR2 FYEKMQ (reference sequence). The CDR3: CASSQLGYEQYF. The DNA for the CDR3 is TGTGCCAGCAGCCAATTGGGCTACGAGCAGTACTTC.

This clonotype was counted at least ten times. This rearrangement joins TRBV29-1 to TRBJ1-2; weak D call: TRBD1 (6 bases). Trimming left V 5 bases short and J 0 bases short, with 10 bases between. The germline V gene has CDR1 SQVTM and CDR2 ANQGSEA. CDR3 length: 13 amino acids. The DNA for the CDR3 is TGCAGCGTTCTGAACAGGGCTAACTATGGCTACACCTTC. Translation: CSVLNRANYGYTF.

The chain links TRBV27 to TRBJ1-1; D not certain. The CDR3 covers 15 residues. Trimming removed 3 bases from V and 0 bases from J, with 11 bases in between. Germline values: CDR1 MNHEY, CDR2 SMNVEV (reference sequence). The CDR3: CASSFSPLMNTEAFF. In DNA form, the CDR3 reads TGTGCCAGCAGTTTTAGCCCGCTGATGAACACTGAAGCTTTCTTT.

This clonotype was detected ten times or more. V and J are TRBV15 and TRBJ2-1; D is ambiguous. The CDR3 has 13 amino acids. Germline CDR1 LNHNV, CDR2 YYDKDF (reference sequence). Deletions cut 10 bases from V and 1 base from J, with 11 bases between. This CDR3 is CASRMGSYNEQFF. CDR3 bases: TGTGCCAGTCGTATGGGTTCCTACAATGAGCAGTTCTTC.

This clonotype has more than one count but fewer than ten. This chain uses TRBV12-3 or TRBV12-4 with TRBJ1-1; maybe TRBD1 (5 bases). With 7 bases removed from V and 1 base from J, the gap between germline ends came to 13 bases. This CDR3 contains 14 residues. CDR3 DNA sequence: TGTGCCAGCATACCAGCGACAGCGAACACTGAAGCTTTCTTT. It specifies CASIPATANTEAFF.

This clonotype was counted only a few times. The V gene is TRBV20-1, the J gene TRBJ2-3; unclear D gene. The V end lost 0 bases, the J end lost 3 bases, and 10 bases lay between the germline ends. The CDR3 sequence is 14 residues long. CDR1 DFQATT and CDR2 SNEGSKA come from the germline V gene (reference sequence). CDR3 coding DNA: TGCAGTGCTAGAGATGTAGGGTTGACAGATACGCAGTATTTT. Protein sequence: CSARDVGLTDTQYF.

This clonotype was detected ten times or more. V and J are TRBV15 and TRBJ2-7, with D possibly TRBD1 on 6 matching bases. From germline, CDR1 is LNHNV and CDR2 YYDKDF (reference sequence). Trimming left V 0 bases short and J 3 bases short, with 12 bases between. This CDR3 is 15 amino acids long. The CDR3 DNA sequence: TGTGCCACCAGCAGAGATGCAGGGGTGAACTACGAGCAGTACTTC. Protein product: CATSRDAGVNYEQYF.

Ten or more counts support this clonotype. The chain employs TRBV29-1 and TRBJ1-3; no firm D call. From germline, CDR1 is SQVTM and CDR2 ANQGSEA. The CDR3 is 14 amino acids. V was shortened by 4 bases and J by 0 bases, with 10 bases between the two germline ends. The CDR3 is CSVVEAGSGNTIYF. The CDR3 nucleotides are TGCAGCGTTGTAGAGGCGGGCTCTGGAAACACCATATATTTT.

This clonotype has at least ten counts. This chain uses TRBV4-2 with TRBJ1-3; no clear D. CDR1 LGHNA and CDR2 YNFKEQ come from the germline V gene. Between the trimmed V and J ends, which lost 1 base and 8 bases, there was a span of 12 bases. The CDR3 spans 14 residues. CDR3 loop: CASSQVGIEDTIYF. In nucleotides, the CDR3 is TGTGCCAGCAGCCAAGTAGGCATTGAGGACACCATATATTTT.

At least ten counts were recorded for this clonotype. The CDR3: CASSELWGGGENNEQFF. CDR3 nucleotide sequence: TGTGCCAGCAGTGAATTATGGGGAGGGGGCGAAAACAATGAGCAGTTCTTC. The V call is TRBV6-4, the J call TRBJ2-1, with D perhaps being TRBD1 or TRBD2 (7 bases each). CDR1 and CDR2 (germline): MRHNA, SNTAGT. The CDR3 runs 17 residues. The V end was cut by 3 bases, the J end by 5 bases, with 20 bases between.

This clonotype has just a few counts. V is TRBV7-8 and J is TRBJ2-7; the D is unclear. Germline CDR1 and CDR2: SGHVS and FQNEAQ. The length of the CDR3 is 14 residues. Deletions cut 5 bases from V and 6 bases from J, with 17 bases between. The CDR3, as DNA: TGTGCCAGCAGCCAACACAGTTCCCCCTTCGAGCAGTACTTC. This encodes CASSQHSSPFEQYF.

The V gene is TRBV6-4, the J gene TRBJ1-1; D may be TRBD1 (5 bases). Germline V gene lookup returns CDR1 MRHNA and CDR2 SNTAGT. CDR3 length: 13 amino acids. Trimming stripped 4 bases from V and 7 bases from J, with 13 bases between. CDR3 protein: CASSVYRGYEAFF. The CDR3 nucleotides read TGTGCCAGCAGTGTATATCGGGGGTATGAAGCTTTCTTT.

This clonotype occurred a few times. The CDR3 region is CASSFWTGTSGSTDTQYF. In DNA, the CDR3 is TGTGCCAGCAGTTTCTGGACCGGGACTAGCGGGAGTACAGATACGCAGTATTTT. The V call is TRBV27, the J call TRBJ2-3, with TRBD2 matching 14 bases. Germline values: CDR1 MNHEY, CDR2 SMNVEV (reference sequence). V shed 3 bases and J 3 bases; nucleotides not matched to a gene: 8. The CDR3 has 18 amino acids.

This clonotype has a count of ten or more. The chain recombines TRBV4-3 with TRBJ2-1; 11 nucleotides align to TRBD2. There are 17 residues in the CDR3. Looked up from germline, CDR1 is LGHNA and CDR2 is YSLEER. After removal of 0 bases from V and 4 bases from J, the junction contained 5 bases not matched to a gene. The CDR3 DNA reads as TGCGCCAGCAGCCAAGAGAATAGCGGGAGGGTTTACAATGAGCAGTTCTTC. This gives the protein CASSQENSGRVYNEQFF.

At least ten counts were recorded for this clonotype. The CDR3 protein is CASSFSGTSNTGELFF. The CDR3 region has the DNA TGCGCCAGCAGCTTCTCCGGGACGTCGAACACCGGGGAGCTGTTTTTT. The rearrangement joins TRBV5-1 to TRBJ2-2; D might be TRBD1 or TRBD2, each matching 5 bases. Germline values: CDR1 SGHRS, CDR2 YFSETQ. V lost 2 bases and J 0 bases, leaving 11 bases between the germline ends. The length of the CDR3 is 16 residues.

At least ten counts were recorded for this clonotype. The genes are TRBV9 and TRBJ2-7; D unclear. This CDR3 is 14 amino acids long. CDR1 and CDR2 from the germline V gene are SGDLS and YYNGEE. V was clipped by 0 bases and J by 0 bases, with 7 bases between them. CDR3 sequence (DNA): TGTGCCAGCAGCGTAGACGGAAGCTCCTACGAGCAGTACTTC. It is translated as CASSVDGSSYEQYF.

This clonotype was counted ten times or more. This sequence joins TRBV9 and TRBJ1-1; TRBD1 matches at 10 bases. Trimming removed 4 bases from V and 6 bases from J; junction bases left unmatched: 9. Germline V lookup: CDR1 SGDLS, CDR2 YYNGEE. The CDR3 contains 15 residues. The DNA for the CDR3 is TGTGCCAGCAGCTCATACGACAGGGGGCTTGCTGAAGCTTTCTTT. Translated: CASSSYDRGLAEAFF.

This clonotype has just a few counts. At one boundary the junction diverges from the germline segment, which might be a read error. The chain employs TRBV12-3 or TRBV12-4 and TRBJ2-7, with D possibly being TRBD1 (5 bases). This CDR3 spans 19 amino acids. The CDR3 region has the DNA TGTGCCAGCTGTTTAGCCGCCTTTAGGCCGACAGCTGAGAGCTACGAGCAGTACTTC. Translation: CASCLAAFRPTAESYEQYF.